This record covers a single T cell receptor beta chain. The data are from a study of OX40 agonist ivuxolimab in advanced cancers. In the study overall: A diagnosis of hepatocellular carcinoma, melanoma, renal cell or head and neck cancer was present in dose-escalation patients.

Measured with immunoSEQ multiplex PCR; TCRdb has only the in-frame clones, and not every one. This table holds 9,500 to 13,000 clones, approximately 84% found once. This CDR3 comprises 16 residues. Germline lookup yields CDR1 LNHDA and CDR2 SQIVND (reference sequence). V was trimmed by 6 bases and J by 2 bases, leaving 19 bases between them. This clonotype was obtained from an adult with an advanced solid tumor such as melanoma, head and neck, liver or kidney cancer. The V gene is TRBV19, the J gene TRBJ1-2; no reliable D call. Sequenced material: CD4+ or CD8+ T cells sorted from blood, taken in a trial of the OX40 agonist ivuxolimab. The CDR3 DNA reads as TGTGCCAGTAGACCCTCGGCCGGGATGGCAAACTATGGCTACACCTTC. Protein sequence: CASRPSAGMANYGYTF.